The 27 T cell receptor beta chains given below trace back to one sample, sequenced in a study of CD8+ T cells in alopecia areata. RNA was isolated and reverse transcribed to cDNA, the sequencing template. TCRdb's copy holds only in-frame clones and misses some; the assay was immunoSEQ multiplex PCR. This table has some 210,000 clones, under 70% appearing once. The treatment is: oral pan-JAK inhibitor, 5-10 mg twice daily. The source material was CD4+ T cells sorted from blood, sampled around week 42, from a patient treated with tofacitinib. The origin of the receptors is a human donor with alopecia areata.

Only one count was recorded for this clone. This rearrangement joins TRBV6-5 to TRBJ1-2; weak D call: TRBD1 (6 bases). The V gene's germline CDR1 is MNHEY and CDR2 SVGAGI. The V and J ends lost 6 bases and 3 bases respectively, with 11 bases between them. The CDR3 extends over 13 amino acids. The CDR3 DNA follows: TGTGCCAGCAGCCGTCACAGGGACTATGGCTACACCTTC. Its translation: CASSRHRDYGYTF.

This clone is a singleton in its sample. Other nucleotide sequences from this sample produce the same CDR3. V is TRBV20-1 and J is TRBJ1-1; no definite D call. V lost 3 bases and J 4 bases, leaving 6 bases between the germline ends. The germline V gene has CDR1 DFQATT and CDR2 SNEGSKA (reference sequence). CDR3 size: 11 residues. In DNA form, the CDR3 reads TGCAGTGCTAGTGTGGGCACTGAAGCTTTCTTT. Protein: CSASVGTEAFF.

The chain joins TRBV6-1 to TRBJ1-5, with TRBD1 matching over 10 bases. Germline CDR1 MNHNS, CDR2 SASEGT. Trimming took 7 bases from V and 5 from J; bases not matched to a gene: 8. This CDR3 is built from 15 residues. The CDR3 DNA reads TGTGCCAGCACACAAACCGGGACAGGGGATCAGCCCCAGCATTTT. It specifies CASTQTGTGDQPQHF.

The V and J genes are TRBV19 and TRBJ1-5, with D possibly being TRBD1 (6 bases). Germline CDR1 LNHDA, CDR2 SQIVND (reference sequence). Trimming took off 8 bases at V and 7 bases at J, with 15 bases between the two ends. This CDR3 has 13 residues. This chain's CDR3 is CASASDRIQPQHF. CDR3 nucleotides: TGTGCCAGTGCCTCTGACAGGATACAGCCCCAGCATTTT.

The gene calls are TRBV5-1 and TRBJ1-1; tentative D call: TRBD1 (6 bases). Germline CDR1 SGHRS, CDR2 YFSETQ. V lost 0 bases to trimming and J lost 5 bases, with 11 bases between them. The CDR3 sequence is 14 residues long. In nucleotides, the CDR3 is TGCGCCAGCAGCTTGGCTAGGGGGAGGACTGAAGCTTTCTTT. Protein product: CASSLARGRTEAFF.

In its sample, this clone was seen a few times. V usage is TRBV7-3 and J usage is TRBJ2-2; no firm D call. V was trimmed by 4 bases and J by 5 bases, leaving 8 bases between them. CDR1 and CDR2 from the germline V gene are SGHTA and FQGTGA. This CDR3 is built from 13 residues. CDR3 sequence reads: CASSSVRTGELFF. The CDR3, as DNA: TGTGCCAGCAGCTCCGTTAGGACCGGGGAGCTGTTTTTT.

The chain couples TRBV2 to TRBJ2-2; TRBD1 or TRBD2 may be the D gene (7 bases each). Germline V CDR1 and CDR2: SNHLY, FYNNEI. This CDR3 region has 16 residues. The V end lost 9 bases, the J end lost 0 bases, and 17 bases lay between the germline ends. The CDR3 DNA reads as TGTGCCAGATCCTCAGCGGGACAGACGAACACCGGGGAGCTGTTTTTT. Translation: CARSSAGQTNTGELFF.

V and J are TRBV2 and TRBJ2-6; unclear D gene. Between the trimmed V and J ends, which lost 6 bases and 1 base, there was a span of 4 bases. In germline, CDR1 is SNHLY, CDR2 FYNNEI. The CDR3 sequence is 13 residues long. Here the CDR3 DNA reads TGTGCCAGCAGCCAATCTGGGGCCAACGTCCTGACTTTC. Translated, it gives CASSQSGANVLTF.

V usage is TRBV27 and J usage is TRBJ2-2; 10 nucleotides line up with TRBD1. Germline V gene sequence: CDR1 MNHEY, CDR2 SMNVEV (reference sequence). Unmatched junction bases numbered 11, after V lost 4 bases and J lost 9 bases. This CDR3 contains 16 residues. CDR3 sequence (DNA): TGTGCCAGCAGTTCGGGACAGGGGCTTTCTATCCGGGAGCTGTTTTTT. This translates into CASSSGQGLSIRELFF.

This clone was detected a few times. The chain recombines TRBV10-3 with TRBJ2-3; tentative D call: TRBD1 (6 bases). Germline V gene data show CDR1 as ENHRY and CDR2 as SYGVKD. The CDR3 loop spans 16 amino acids. V gave up 5 bases and J gave up 5 bases, with 20 bases separating them. The CDR3 bases are TGTGCCATCAGTCTTCCACAGGGTGACAAGAAAGATACGCAGTATTTT. It translates to CAISLPQGDKKDTQYF.

This clone has just one count. The chain combines TRBV29-1 with TRBJ2-3; D might be TRBD1 or TRBD2, each matching 5 bases. The CDR3 sequence is 14 residues long. The germline V gene encodes CDR1 SQVTM and CDR2 ANQGSEA. V was shortened by 1 base and J by 5 bases, with 13 bases between the two germline ends. This chain's CDR3 is CSVEVTGPGDTQYF. The CDR3 nucleotides are TGCAGCGTTGAAGTTACGGGGCCGGGAGATACGCAGTATTTT.

The chain is built from TRBV7-2 and TRBJ2-7; D unresolved. Trimming took off 5 bases at V and 2 bases at J, with 16 bases between the two ends. Germline CDR1 is SGHTA and CDR2 is FQGNSA. This CDR3 is 15 amino acids long. The CDR3 nucleotides read TGTGCCAGCAGCGTAGGGAACACCGCGACCTACGAGCAGTACTTC. Encoded protein: CASSVGNTATYEQYF.

Points on this clone: In the same sample, other DNA sequences code for this CDR3. This sequence joins TRBV7-2 and TRBJ2-7; D gene ambiguous. From germline, CDR1 is SGHTA and CDR2 FQGNSA. The ends were cut back, 5 bases at V and 0 bases at J, with 5 bases in the middle. This CDR3 spans 12 amino acids. The CDR3 bases are TGTGCCAGCAGCCCGAGCTCCTACGAGCAGTACTTC. Residues: CASSPSSYEQYF.

This clone was found a few times. The chain has TRBV10-3 and TRBJ2-7; maybe TRBD1 (6 bases). The CDR3 sequence is 14 residues long. Trimming stripped 6 bases from V and 3 bases from J, with 15 bases between. Germline V CDR1 and CDR2: ENHRY, SYGVKD. This CDR3 is CAISNQTGFYEQYF. The DNA for the CDR3 is TGTGCCATCAGCAATCAAACAGGGTTCTACGAGCAGTACTTC.

The chain combines TRBV7-8 with TRBJ1-6; maybe TRBD1 (6 bases). The CDR3 totals 14 residues. V lost 4 bases to trimming and J lost 5 bases, with 9 bases between them. From germline, CDR1 is SGHVS and CDR2 FQNEAQ. The CDR3 coding sequence is TGTGCCAGCAGCTCAGACAGGAATAATTCACCCCTCCACTTT. This sequence encodes CASSSDRNNSPLHF.

With regard to this clone: The junction and the germline gene differ at one end; a read error may be behind it. The chain has TRBV5-1 and TRBJ2-1; a weak D match, TRBD2 (6 bases). CDR1 and CDR2 from the germline V gene are SGHRS and YFSETQ. The CDR3 extends over 14 amino acids. This CDR3 is CASSSAGGAVFGVF. The CDR3, as DNA: TGCGCCAGCAGCTCCGCCGGGGGAGCGGTTTTCGGTGTCTTC.

The chain combines TRBV7-2 with TRBJ2-7; D gene uncertain. Germline CDR1 and CDR2: SGHTA and FQGNSA. V was clipped by 0 bases and J by 0 bases, with 6 bases between them. CDR3 length: 14 amino acids. CDR3 in DNA: TGTGCCAGCAGCTTAGCGTATCACTCCTACGAGCAGTACTTC. It is translated as CASSLAYHSYEQYF.

This clone was seen a single time. The chain employs TRBV5-1 and TRBJ2-7, with 14 bases aligning to TRBD2. Trimming took 4 bases from V and 5 from J; bases not matched to a gene: 11. The CDR3 totals 17 residues. In germline, CDR1 is SGHRS, CDR2 YFSETQ. The CDR3 nucleotides read TGCGCCAGCAGCCCACGGACTAGCGGGGGGTCAGGACACGAGCAGTACTTC. Translated: CASSPRTSGGSGHEQYF.

The rearrangement links TRBV5-6 to TRBJ2-5; no clear D. Trimming cost V 2 bases and J 2 bases, with 13 bases left between them. Germline CDR1 reads SGHDT; CDR2 reads YYEEEE. This CDR3 region has 15 residues. CDR3 in amino acids: CASSFFGQEQETQYF. The CDR3 nucleotides read TGTGCCAGCAGCTTCTTCGGGCAAGAACAAGAGACCCAGTACTTC. The variable domain in full, completed from reference TRBV5-6 and TRBJ2-5, reads DAGVTQSPTHLIKTRGQQVTLRCSPKSGHDTVSWYQQALGQGPQFIFQYYEEEERQRGNFPDRFSGHQFPNYSSELNVNALLLGDSALYLCASSFFGQEQETQYFGPGTRLLVL.

This clone appeared a single time. As DNA, the CDR3 is TGCAGCGTTGAAACTAGCGGACAAAGCACAGATACGCAGTATTTT. This codes for CSVETSGQSTDTQYF. The rearrangement uses TRBV29-1 and TRBJ2-3; 8 bases map to TRBD2. There are 15 residues in the CDR3. CDR1 is SQVTM and CDR2 is ANQGSEA in the germline V gene. J lost 0 bases, V lost 2 bases, and 4 bases had no gene match.

This chain joins TRBV7-9 and TRBJ1-1; D unclear. The CDR3 is 13 residues long. In germline, CDR1 is SEHNR, CDR2 FQNEAQ (reference sequence). The V end lost 3 bases, the J end lost 4 bases, and 9 bases lay between the germline ends. For the CDR3, the DNA is TGTGCCAGCAGCTTCGACGGGAGCACTGAAGCTTTCTTT. Protein product: CASSFDGSTEAFF. The variable domain in full, completed from reference TRBV7-9 and TRBJ1-1, reads DTGVSQNPRHKITKRGQNVTFRCDPISEHNRLYWYRQTLGQGPEFLTYFQNEAQLEKSRLLSDRFSAERPKGSFSTLEIQRTEQGDSAMYLCASSFDGSTEAFFGQGTRLTVV.

The V call is TRBV6-5, the J call TRBJ1-5; 8 nucleotides agree with TRBD1. The CDR3 is 15 amino acids. V lost 5 bases, J lost 7 bases, and 10 bases stayed unmatched. Germline V CDR1 and CDR2: MNHEY, SVGAGI. The CDR3 nucleotides are TGTGCCAGCAGTGCGACAGGGGCGGGGGCCCAGCCCCAGCATTTT. It specifies CASSATGAGAQPQHF.

The chain joins TRBV4-2 to TRBJ2-2, with TRBD2 matching over 7 bases. The germline gives CDR1 LGHNA, CDR2 YNFKEQ. With 1 base clipped from V and 5 bases from J, the junction kept 7 bases outside the gene matches. The CDR3 runs 16 residues. The chain's CDR3 is CASSQGGLGGTGELFF. CDR3 DNA sequence: TGTGCCAGCAGCCAAGGAGGGTTGGGAGGGACCGGGGAGCTGTTTTTT.

The chain links TRBV5-4 to TRBJ1-6; weak D call: TRBD1 (6 bases). V lost 4 bases, J lost 8 bases, and 13 bases lay in between. The CDR3 is 14 residues long. Germline V gene data show CDR1 as SGHNT and CDR2 as YYREEE (reference sequence). The chain's CDR3 is CASSHNREDSPLHF. CDR3 sequence (DNA): TGTGCCAGCAGCCATAACAGGGAGGATTCACCCCTCCACTTT.

V gene TRBV18 combines with J gene TRBJ1-5, with 7 bases identical to TRBD1. The germline V gene encodes CDR1 KGHSH and CDR2 LQKENI. The CDR3 runs to 15 residues. The V and J ends lost 3 bases and 4 bases, in that order; junction bases with no gene match: 6. The CDR3 DNA sequence: TGTGCCAGCTCACCTGCAGGGACAGTGAATCAGCCCCAGCATTTT. This translates into CASSPAGTVNQPQHF.

This chain uses TRBV15 with TRBJ1-2; D is possibly TRBD1 (5 bases). Per germline, CDR1 LNHNV and CDR2 YYDKDF (reference sequence). The CDR3 is made up of 13 amino acids. V dropped 8 bases and J dropped 4 bases, with 14 bases sitting between them. This chain's CDR3 is CATSTADSYGYTF. The CDR3 region has the DNA TGTGCCACCTCGACAGCGGACTCCTATGGCTACACCTTC.

The V gene is TRBV5-1, the J gene TRBJ2-5; TRBD2 aligns across 7 bases. CDR1 and CDR2 from the germline V gene are SGHRS and YFSETQ. Trimming cost V 0 bases and J 1 base; bases outside gene matches: 6. The CDR3 consists of 16 residues. In nucleotides, the CDR3 is TGCGCCAGCAGCTTGGCCTCGACGGGGGGCCAAGAGACCCAGTACTTC. It yields the protein CASSLASTGGQETQYF. Full variable domain (missing parts from reference TRBV5-1 and TRBJ2-5): KAGVTQTPRYLIKTRGQQVTLSCSPISGHRSVSWYQQTPGQGLQFLFEYFSETQRNKGNFPGRFSGRQFSNSRSEMNVSTLELGDSALYLCASSLASTGGQETQYFGPGTRLLVL.